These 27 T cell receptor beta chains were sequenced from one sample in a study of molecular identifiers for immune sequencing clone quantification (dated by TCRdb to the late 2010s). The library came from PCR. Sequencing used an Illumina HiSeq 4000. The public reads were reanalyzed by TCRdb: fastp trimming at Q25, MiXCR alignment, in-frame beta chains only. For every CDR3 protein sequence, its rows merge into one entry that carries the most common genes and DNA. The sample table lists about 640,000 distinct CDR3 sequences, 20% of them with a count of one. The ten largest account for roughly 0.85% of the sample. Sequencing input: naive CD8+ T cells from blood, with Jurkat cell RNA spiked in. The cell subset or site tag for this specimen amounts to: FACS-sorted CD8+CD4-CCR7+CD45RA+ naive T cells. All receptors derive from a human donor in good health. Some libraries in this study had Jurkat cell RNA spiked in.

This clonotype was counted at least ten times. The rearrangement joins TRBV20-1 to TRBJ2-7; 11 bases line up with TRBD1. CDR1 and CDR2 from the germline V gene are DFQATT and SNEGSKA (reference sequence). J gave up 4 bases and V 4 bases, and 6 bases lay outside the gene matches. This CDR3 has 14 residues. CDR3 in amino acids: CSANRDRGLYEQYF. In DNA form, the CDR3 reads TGCAGTGCTAACAGGGACAGGGGGTTATACGAGCAGTACTTC.

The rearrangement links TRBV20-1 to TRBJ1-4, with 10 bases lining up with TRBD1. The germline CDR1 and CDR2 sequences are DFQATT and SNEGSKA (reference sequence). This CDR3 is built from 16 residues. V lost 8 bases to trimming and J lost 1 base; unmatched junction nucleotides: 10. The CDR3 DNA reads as TGCAGTACATCGTGGGACAGGGGCCTAACTAATGAAAAACTGTTTTTT. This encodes CSTSWDRGLTNEKLFF.

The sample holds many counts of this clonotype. CDR3: CASSQEGQPTDTQYF. CDR3 coding DNA: TGTGCCAGCAGCCAAGAGGGGCAACCCACAGATACGCAGTATTTT. The rearrangement uses TRBV3-1 and TRBJ2-3, with D possibly TRBD1 on 5 matching bases. Deletions cut 0 bases from V and 2 bases from J, with 9 bases between. This CDR3 region has 15 residues. CDR1 and CDR2 (germline): LGHDT, YNNKEL (reference sequence).

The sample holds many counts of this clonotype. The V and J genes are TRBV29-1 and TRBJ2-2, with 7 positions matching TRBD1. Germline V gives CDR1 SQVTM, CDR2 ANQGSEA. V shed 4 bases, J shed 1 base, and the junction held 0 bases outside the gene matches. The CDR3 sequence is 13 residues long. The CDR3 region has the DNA TGCAGCGTTGGGACAGGGAACACCGGGGAGCTGTTTTTT. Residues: CSVGTGNTGELFF.

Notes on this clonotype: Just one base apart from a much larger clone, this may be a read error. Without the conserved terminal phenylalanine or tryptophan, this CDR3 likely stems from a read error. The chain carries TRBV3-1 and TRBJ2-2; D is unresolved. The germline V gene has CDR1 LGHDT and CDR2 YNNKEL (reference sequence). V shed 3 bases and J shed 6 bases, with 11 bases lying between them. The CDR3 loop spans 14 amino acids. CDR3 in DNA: TGTGCCAGCAGCCAGGCCGGGCCCTCCGGGGAGCTGTTTTCT. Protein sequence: CASSQAGPSGELFS.

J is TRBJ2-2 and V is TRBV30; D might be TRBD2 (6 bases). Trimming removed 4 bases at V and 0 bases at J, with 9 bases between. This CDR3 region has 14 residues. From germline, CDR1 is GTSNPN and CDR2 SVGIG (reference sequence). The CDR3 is CAWTEGANTGELFF. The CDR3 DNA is TGTGCCTGGACGGAGGGAGCGAACACCGGGGAGCTGTTTTTT.

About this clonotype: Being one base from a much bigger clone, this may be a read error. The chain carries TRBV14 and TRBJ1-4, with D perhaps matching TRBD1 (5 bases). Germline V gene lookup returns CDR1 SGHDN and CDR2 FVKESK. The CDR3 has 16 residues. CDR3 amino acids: CASSQERGATNEKLLF. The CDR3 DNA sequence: TGTGCCAGCAGCCAAGAGAGGGGTGCAACTAATGAAAAACTGCTTTTT.

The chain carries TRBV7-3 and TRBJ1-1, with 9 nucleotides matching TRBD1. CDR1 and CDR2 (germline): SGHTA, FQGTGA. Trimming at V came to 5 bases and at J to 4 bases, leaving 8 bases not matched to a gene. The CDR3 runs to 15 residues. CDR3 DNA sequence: TGTGCCAGCAGCCTTGCGACAGGGGGGATCACTGAAGCTTTCTTT. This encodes CASSLATGGITEAFF.

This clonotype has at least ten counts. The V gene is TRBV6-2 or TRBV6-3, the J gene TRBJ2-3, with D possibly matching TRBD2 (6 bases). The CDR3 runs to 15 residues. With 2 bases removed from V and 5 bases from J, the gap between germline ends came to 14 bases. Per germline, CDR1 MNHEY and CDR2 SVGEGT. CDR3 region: CASSYAGLDRDTQYF. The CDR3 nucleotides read TGTGCCAGCAGTTACGCGGGGCTAGACCGAGATACGCAGTATTTT.

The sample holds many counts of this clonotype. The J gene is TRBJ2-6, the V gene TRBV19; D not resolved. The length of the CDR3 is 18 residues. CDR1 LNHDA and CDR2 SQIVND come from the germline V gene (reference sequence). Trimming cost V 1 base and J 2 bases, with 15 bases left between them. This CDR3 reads CASSIANRYETGANVLTF. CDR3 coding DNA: TGTGCCAGTAGTATAGCGAACCGATACGAGACTGGGGCCAACGTCCTGACTTTC. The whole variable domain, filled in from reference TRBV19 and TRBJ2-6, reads DGGITQSPKYLFRKEGQNVTLSCEQNLNHDAMYWYRQDPGQGLRLIYYSQIVNDFQKGDIAEGYSVSREKKESFPLTVTSAQKNPTAFYLCASSIANRYETGANVLTFGAGSRLTVL.

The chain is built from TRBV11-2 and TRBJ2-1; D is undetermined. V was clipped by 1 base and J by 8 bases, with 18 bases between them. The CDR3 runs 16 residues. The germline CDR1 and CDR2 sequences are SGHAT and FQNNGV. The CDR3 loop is CASSLGRLGPTHEQFF. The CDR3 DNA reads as TGTGCCAGCAGCTTAGGCCGACTGGGCCCTACACATGAGCAGTTCTTC. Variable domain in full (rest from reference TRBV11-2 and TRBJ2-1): EAGVAQSPRYKIIEKRQSVAFWCNPISGHATLYWYQQILGQGPKLLIQFQNNGVVDDSQLPKDRFSAERLKGVDSTLKIQPAKLEDSAVYLCASSLGRLGPTHEQFFGPGTRLTVL.

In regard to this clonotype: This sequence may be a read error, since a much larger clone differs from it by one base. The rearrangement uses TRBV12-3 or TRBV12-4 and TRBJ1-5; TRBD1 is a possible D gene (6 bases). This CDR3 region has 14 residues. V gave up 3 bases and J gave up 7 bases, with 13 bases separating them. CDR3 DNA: TGTGCCAGCAGTTTGGGGGGCAGCCGCCAGCCCCAGCATTTT. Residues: CASSLGGSRQPQHF.

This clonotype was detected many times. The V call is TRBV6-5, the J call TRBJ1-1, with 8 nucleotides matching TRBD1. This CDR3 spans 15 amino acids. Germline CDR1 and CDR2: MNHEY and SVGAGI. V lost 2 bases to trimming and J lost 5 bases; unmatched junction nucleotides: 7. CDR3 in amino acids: CASSYTGQGGTEAFF. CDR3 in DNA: TGTGCCAGCAGTTACACCGGACAGGGAGGGACTGAAGCTTTCTTT.

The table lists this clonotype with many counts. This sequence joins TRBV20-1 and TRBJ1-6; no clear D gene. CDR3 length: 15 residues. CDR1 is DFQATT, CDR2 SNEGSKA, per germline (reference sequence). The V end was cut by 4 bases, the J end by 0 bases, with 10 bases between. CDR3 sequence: CSATDRSSYNSPLHF. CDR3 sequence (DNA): TGCAGTGCTACTGACCGGAGCTCCTATAATTCACCCCTCCACTTT.

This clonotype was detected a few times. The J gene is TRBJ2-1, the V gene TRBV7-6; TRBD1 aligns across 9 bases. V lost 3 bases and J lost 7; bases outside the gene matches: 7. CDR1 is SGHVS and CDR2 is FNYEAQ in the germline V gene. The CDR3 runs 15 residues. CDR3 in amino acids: CASSLMGQGYNEQFF. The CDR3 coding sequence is TGTGCCAGCAGCTTGATGGGACAGGGCTATAATGAGCAGTTCTTC.

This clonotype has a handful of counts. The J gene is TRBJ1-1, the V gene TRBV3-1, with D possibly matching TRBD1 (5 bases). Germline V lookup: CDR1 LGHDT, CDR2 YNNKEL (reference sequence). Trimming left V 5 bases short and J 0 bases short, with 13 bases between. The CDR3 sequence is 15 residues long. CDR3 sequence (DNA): TGTGCCAGCAGCTCTTCGGGGGGGATGAACACTGAAGCTTTCTTT. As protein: CASSSSGGMNTEAFF.

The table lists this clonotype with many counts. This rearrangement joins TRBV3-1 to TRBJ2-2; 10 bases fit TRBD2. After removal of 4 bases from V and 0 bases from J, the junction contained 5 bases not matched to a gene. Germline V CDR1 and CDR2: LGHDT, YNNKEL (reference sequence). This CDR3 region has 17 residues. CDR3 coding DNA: TGTGCCAGCAGCCCCGGACTAGCGGAGGCGAACACCGGGGAGCTGTTTTTT. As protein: CASSPGLAEANTGELFF. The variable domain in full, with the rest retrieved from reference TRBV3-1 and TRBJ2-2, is DTAVSQTPKYLVTQMGNDKSIKCEQNLGHDTMYWYKQDSKKFLKIMFSYNNKELIINETVPNRFSPKSPDKAHLNLHINSLELGDSAVYFCASSPGLAEANTGELFFGEGSRLTVL.

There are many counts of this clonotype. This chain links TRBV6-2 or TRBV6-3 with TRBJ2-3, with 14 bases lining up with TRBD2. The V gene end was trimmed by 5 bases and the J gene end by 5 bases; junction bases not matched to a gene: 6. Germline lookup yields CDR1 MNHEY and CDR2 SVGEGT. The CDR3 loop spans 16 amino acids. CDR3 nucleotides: TGTGCCAGCAGTAAGGGACTAGCGGGAGTCGGAGATACGCAGTATTTT. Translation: CASSKGLAGVGDTQYF.

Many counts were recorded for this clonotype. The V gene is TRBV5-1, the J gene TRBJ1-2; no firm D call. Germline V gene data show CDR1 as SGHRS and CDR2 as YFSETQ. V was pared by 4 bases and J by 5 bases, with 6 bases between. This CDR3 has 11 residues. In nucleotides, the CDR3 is TGCGCCAGCAGCAACAGTTATGGCTACACCTTC. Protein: CASSNSYGYTF.

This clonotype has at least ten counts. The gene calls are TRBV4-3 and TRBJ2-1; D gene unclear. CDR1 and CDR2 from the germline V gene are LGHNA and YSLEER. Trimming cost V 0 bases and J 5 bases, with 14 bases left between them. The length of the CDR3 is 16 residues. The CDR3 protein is CASSQDVPPFDNEQFF. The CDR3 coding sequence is TGCGCCAGCAGCCAAGATGTCCCTCCGTTTGACAATGAGCAGTTCTTC.

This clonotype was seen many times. The CDR3 region has the DNA TGTGCCAGTAGTTATGGACTACAGCCCCAGCATTTT. This gives the protein CASSYGLQPQHF. The chain joins TRBV19 to TRBJ1-5; D is uncertain. CDR1 and CDR2 from the germline V gene are LNHDA and SQIVND (reference sequence). This CDR3 is built from 12 residues. The germline V and J ends were trimmed by 5 bases and 7 bases, with 9 bases remaining between them.

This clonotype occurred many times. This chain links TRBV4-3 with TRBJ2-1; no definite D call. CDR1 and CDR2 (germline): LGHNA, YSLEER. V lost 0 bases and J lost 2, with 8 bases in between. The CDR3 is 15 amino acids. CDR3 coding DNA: TGCGCCAGCAGCCAAGATCGACAAACCTACAATGAGCAGTTCTTC. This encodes CASSQDRQTYNEQFF.

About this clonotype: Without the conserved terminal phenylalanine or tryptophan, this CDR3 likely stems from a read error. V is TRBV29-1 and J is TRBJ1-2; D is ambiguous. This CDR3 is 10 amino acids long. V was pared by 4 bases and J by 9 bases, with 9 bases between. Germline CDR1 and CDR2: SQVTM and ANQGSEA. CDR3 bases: TGCAGCGTTGCGCCGGCGAGCTACACCCTC. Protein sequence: CSVAPASYTL.

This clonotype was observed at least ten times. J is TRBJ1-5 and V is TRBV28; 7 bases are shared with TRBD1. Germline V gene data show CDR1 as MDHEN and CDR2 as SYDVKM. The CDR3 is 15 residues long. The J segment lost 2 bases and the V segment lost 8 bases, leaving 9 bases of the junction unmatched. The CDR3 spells CASGYRGLGNQPQHF. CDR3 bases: TGTGCCAGCGGGTACAGGGGCCTGGGCAATCAGCCCCAGCATTTT.

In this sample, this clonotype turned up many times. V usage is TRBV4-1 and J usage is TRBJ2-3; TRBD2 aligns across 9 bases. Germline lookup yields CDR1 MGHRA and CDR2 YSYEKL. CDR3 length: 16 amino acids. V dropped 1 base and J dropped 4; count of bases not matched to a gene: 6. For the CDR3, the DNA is TGCGCCAGCAGCCAAGCTGGAGCGGGGGGAGCAGATACGCAGTATTTT. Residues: CASSQAGAGGADTQYF.

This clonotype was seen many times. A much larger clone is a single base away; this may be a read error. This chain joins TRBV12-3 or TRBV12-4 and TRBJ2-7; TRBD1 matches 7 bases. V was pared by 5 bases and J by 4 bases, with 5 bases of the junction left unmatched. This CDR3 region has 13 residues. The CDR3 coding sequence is TGTGCCAGCAGTCACTCGACAGGGTACGAGCAGTACTTC. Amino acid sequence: CASSHSTGYEQYF.

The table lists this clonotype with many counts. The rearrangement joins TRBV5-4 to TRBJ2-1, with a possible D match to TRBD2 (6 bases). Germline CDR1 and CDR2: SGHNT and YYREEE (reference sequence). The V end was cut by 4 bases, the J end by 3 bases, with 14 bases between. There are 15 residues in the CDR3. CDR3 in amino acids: CASSPAGTDYNEQFF. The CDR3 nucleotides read TGTGCCAGCAGCCCTGCCGGGACTGACTACAATGAGCAGTTCTTC.